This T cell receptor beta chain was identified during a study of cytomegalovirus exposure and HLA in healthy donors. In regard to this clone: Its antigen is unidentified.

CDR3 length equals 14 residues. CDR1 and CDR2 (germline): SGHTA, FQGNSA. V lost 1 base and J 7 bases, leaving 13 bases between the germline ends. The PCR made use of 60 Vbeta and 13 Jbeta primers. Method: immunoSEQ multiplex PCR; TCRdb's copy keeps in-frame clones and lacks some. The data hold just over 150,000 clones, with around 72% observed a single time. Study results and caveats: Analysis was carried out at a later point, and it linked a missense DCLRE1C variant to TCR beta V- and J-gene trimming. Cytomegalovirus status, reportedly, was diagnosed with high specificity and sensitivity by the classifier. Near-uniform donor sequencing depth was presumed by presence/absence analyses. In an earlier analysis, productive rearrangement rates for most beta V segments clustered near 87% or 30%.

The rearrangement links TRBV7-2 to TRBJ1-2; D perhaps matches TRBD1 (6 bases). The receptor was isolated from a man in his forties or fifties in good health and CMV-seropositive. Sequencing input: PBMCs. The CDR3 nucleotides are TGTGCCAGCAGCTTAGAGGCTGGACAGCCTGGCTACACCTTC. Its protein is CASSLEAGQPGYTF.